This T cell receptor beta chain is drawn from a study of cytomegalovirus exposure and HLA in healthy donors. The CDR3 is 16 residues long. V lost 4 bases, J lost 2 bases, and 9 bases stayed unmatched. The V gene's germline CDR1 is SNHLY and CDR2 FYNNEI. In the PCR, 60 Vbeta and 13 Jbeta primers were used. Only in-frame clones appear in the TCRdb table, and some are missing; sequencing was by immunoSEQ multiplex PCR. This table holds about 190,000 clones, more than 65% found once. Sequencing was carried out using PBMCs. This clonotype originated in a woman in her twenties or thirties in good health and CMV-seropositive. This sequence joins TRBV2 and TRBJ2-3; 7 nucleotides agree with TRBD2. The CDR3 DNA sequence: TGTGCCAGCAGTGCCCCAAGACTAGCCAACACAGATACGCAGTATTTT. It translates to CASSAPRLANTDTQYF.